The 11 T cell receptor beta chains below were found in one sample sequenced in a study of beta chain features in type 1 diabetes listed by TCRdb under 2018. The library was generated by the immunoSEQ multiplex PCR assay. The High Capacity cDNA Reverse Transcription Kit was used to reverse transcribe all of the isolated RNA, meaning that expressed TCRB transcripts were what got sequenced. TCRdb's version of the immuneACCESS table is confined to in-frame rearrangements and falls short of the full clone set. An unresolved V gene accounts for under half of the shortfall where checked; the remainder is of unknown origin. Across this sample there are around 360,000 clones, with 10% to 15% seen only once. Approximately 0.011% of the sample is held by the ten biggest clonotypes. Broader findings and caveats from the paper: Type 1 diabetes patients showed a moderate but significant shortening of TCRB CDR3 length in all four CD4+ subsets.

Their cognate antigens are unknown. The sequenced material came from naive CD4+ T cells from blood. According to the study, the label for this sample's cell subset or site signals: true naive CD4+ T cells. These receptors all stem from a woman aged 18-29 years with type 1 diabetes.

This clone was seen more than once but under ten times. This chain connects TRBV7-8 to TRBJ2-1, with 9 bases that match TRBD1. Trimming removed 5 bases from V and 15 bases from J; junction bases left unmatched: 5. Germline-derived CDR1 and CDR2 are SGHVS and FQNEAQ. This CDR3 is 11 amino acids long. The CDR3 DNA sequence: TGTGCCAGCAGCCGCGGGACAGGGCTGTTCTTC. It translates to CASSRGTGLFF.

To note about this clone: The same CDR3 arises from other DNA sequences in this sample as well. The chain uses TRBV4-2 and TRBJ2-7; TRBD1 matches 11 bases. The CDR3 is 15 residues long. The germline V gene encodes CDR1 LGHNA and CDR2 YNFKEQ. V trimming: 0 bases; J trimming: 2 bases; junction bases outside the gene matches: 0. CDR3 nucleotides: TGTGCCAGCAGCCAAGAGGGACAGGGGGCCTACGAGCAGTACTTC. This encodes CASSQEGQGAYEQYF.

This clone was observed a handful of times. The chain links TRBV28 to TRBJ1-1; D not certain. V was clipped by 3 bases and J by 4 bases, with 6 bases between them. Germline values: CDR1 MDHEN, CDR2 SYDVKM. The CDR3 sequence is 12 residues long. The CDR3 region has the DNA TGTGCCAGCAGTTTTCTCAGCACTGAAGCTTTCTTT. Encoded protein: CASSFLSTEAFF.

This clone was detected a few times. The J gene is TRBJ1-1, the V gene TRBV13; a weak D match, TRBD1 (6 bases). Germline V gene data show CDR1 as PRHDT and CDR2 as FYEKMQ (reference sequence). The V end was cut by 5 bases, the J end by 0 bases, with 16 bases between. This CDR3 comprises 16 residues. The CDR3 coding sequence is TGTGCCAGCAGCCCTGGGGGCAGGTCGATGAACACTGAAGCTTTCTTT. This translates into CASSPGGRSMNTEAFF.

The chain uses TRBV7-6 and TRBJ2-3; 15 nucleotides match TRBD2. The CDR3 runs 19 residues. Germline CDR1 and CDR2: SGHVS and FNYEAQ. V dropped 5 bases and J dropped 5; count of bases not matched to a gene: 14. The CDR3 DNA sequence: TGTGCCAGCAGCCCACTTAGAGGACTAGCGGGGGGGCCGGGAGATACGCAGTATTTT. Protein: CASSPLRGLAGGPGDTQYF.

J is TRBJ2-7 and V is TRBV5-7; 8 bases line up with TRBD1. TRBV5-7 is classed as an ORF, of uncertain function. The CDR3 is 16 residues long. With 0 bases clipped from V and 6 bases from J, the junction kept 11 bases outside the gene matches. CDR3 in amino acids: CASSLARQGILREQYF. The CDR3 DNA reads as TGTGCCAGCAGCTTGGCACGACAGGGGATACTACGCGAGCAGTACTTC.

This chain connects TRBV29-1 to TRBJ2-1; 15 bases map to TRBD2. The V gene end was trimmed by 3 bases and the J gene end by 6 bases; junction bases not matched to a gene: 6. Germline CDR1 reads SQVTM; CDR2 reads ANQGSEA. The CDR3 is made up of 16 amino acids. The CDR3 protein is CSVDWGLAGGRNEQFF. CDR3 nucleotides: TGCAGCGTTGATTGGGGACTAGCGGGAGGACGCAATGAGCAGTTCTTC.

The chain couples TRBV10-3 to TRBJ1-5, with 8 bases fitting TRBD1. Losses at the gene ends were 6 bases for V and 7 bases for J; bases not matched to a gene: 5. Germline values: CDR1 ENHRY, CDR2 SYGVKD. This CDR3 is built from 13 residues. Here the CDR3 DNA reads TGTGCCATCAGGGACAGGGTGGGGCAGCCCCAGCATTTT. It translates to CAIRDRVGQPQHF.

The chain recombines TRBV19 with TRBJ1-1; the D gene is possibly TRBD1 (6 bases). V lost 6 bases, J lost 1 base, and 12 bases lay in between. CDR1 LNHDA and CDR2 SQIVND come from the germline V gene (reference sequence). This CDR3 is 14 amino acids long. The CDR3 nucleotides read TGTGCCAGTAGAAGGACACAGGGGAACACTGAAGCTTTCTTT. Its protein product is CASRRTQGNTEAFF.

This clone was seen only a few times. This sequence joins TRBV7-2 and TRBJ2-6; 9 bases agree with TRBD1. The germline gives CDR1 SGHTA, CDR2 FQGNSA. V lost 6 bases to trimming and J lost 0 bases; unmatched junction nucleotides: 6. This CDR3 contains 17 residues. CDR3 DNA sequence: TGTGCCAGCAGAATTGGACAGGGGTTCTCTGGGGCCAACGTCCTGACTTTC. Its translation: CASRIGQGFSGANVLTF.

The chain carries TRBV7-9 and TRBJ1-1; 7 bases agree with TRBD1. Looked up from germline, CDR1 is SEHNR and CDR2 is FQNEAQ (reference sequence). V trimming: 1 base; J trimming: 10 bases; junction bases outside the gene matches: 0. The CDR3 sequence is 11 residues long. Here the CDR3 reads CASSLGQGAFF. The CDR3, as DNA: TGTGCCAGCAGCTTAGGACAGGGAGCTTTCTTT.